This TCR beta chain was identified in a study of T cell responses to AZD1222 COVID-19 vaccine. Comments on this clone: Its antigen is not known. The same CDR3 also results from other DNA sequences found in this sample.

Sequenced by immunoSEQ multiplex PCR; TCRdb stores in-frame clones only, minus some. This sample has just under 95,000 clones, with approximately 90% found just once. CDR1 and CDR2 from the germline V gene are SGDLS and YYNGEE. The CDR3 length is 15 residues. The trim removed 0 bases at V and 3 bases at J, leaving 2 bases unmatched. Study-wide findings and caveats: Without day 14 samples, only post-peak T cell repertoires were studied.

This receptor was taken from an adult in good health. This specimen was peripheral blood, taken on day 0 of AZD1222 vaccination. The gene calls are TRBV9 and TRBJ2-1; 8 bases are a match to TRBD2. The CDR3 protein is CASSVGAGGYNEQFF. The CDR3 region has the DNA TGTGCCAGCAGCGTAGGGGCGGGAGGCTACAATGAGCAGTTCTTC.